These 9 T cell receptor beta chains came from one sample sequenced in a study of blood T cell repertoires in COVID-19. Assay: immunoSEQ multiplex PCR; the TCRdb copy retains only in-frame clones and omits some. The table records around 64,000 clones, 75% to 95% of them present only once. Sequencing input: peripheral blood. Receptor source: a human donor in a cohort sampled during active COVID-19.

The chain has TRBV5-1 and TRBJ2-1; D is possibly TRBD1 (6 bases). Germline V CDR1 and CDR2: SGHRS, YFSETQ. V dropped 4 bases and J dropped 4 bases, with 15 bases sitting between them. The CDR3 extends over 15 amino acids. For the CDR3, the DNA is TGCGCCAGCAGCAGACGGACAGAACTATACAATGAGCAGTTCTTC. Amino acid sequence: CASSRRTELYNEQFF.

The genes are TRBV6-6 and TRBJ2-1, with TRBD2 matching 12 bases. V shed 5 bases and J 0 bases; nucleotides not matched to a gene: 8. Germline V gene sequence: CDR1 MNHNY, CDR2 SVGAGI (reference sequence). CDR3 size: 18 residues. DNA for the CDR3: TGTGCCAGCAGTCCGGGACTAGCGGGTCCGAGCTCCTACAATGAGCAGTTCTTC. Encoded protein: CASSPGLAGPSSYNEQFF.

CDR3 sequence (DNA): TGCGCCAGCAGCCAAGTGCAGGGTGCGAATTCACCCCTCCACTTT. It yields the protein CASSQVQGANSPLHF. This chain connects TRBV4-3 to TRBJ1-6, with TRBD1 as a possible D gene (5 bases). V was shortened by 1 base and J by 7 bases, with 11 bases between the two germline ends. From germline, CDR1 is LGHNA and CDR2 YSLEER. This CDR3 has 15 residues.

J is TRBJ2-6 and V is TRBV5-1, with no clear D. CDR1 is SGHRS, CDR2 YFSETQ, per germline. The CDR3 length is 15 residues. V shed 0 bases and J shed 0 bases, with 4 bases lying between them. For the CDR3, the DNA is TGCGCCAGCAGCTTGGCCGTCTCTGGGGCCAACGTCCTGACTTTC. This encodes CASSLAVSGANVLTF.

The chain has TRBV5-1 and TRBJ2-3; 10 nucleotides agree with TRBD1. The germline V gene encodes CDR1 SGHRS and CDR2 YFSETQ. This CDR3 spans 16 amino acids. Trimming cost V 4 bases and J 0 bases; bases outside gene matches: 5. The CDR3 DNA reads TGCGCCAGCAGCCTTGGGACAGGGGATAGCACAGATACGCAGTATTTT. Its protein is CASSLGTGDSTDTQYF.

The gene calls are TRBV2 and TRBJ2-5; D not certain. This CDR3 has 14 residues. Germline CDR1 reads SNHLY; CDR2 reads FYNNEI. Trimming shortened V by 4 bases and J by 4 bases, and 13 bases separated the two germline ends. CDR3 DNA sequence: TGTGCCAGCAGTGGTTACAGTCCACGAGAGACCCAGTACTTC. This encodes CASSGYSPRETQYF.

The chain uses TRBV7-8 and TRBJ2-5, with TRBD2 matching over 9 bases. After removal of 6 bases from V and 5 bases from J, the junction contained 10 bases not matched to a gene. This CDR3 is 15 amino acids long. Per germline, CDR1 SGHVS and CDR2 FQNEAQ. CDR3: CASSALAGVGETQYF. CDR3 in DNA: TGTGCCAGCAGTGCGTTAGCGGGAGTGGGGGAGACCCAGTACTTC.

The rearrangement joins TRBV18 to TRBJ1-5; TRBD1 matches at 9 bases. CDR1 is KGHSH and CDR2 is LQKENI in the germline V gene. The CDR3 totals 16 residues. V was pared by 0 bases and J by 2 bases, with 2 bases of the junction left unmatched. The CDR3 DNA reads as TGTGCCAGCTCACCACCGGGACAGGGTGGCAATCAGCCCCAGCATTTT. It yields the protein CASSPPGQGGNQPQHF.

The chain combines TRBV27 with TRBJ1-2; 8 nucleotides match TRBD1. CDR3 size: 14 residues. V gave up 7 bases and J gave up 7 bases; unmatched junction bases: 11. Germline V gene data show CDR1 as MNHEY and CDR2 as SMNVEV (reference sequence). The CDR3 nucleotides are TGTGCCAGCACCCCCATCGCAGGGGGCCTTGGCTACACCTTC. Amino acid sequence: CASTPIAGGLGYTF.